Each of the 23 T cell receptor beta chains below was sequenced from the same sample in a study of post-analysis software for immune sequencing data (dated by TCRdb to between 2014 and 2017). General findings and caveats noted by the study authors: Patients showed significantly higher frequencies than controls for a handful of TRBV segments, among them TRBV5-6, TRBV5-1 and TRBV20-1.

The receptor library was made with PCR. Sequencing used an Illumina HiSeq 2500. To reduce PCR and sequencing biases, unique molecular identifiers were incorporated into the TCR beta cDNA libraries. TCRdb trimmed public reads at Q25 via fastp, called clones via MiXCR and kept in-frame beta chains. When rows share a CDR3 protein, they turn into one entry using the most common DNA and genes. The sample records about 540,000 distinct CDR3 sequences, around a third of which are singletons. The ten top clones hold approximately 5.4% of the sample. Their antigens are not known. The sequencing input was blood. The receptors originated from a girl aged 2 to 17 with multiple sclerosis.

This clonotype showed up just a few times. V gene TRBV3-1 combines with J gene TRBJ2-1; 8 nucleotides line up with TRBD2. From germline, CDR1 is LGHDT and CDR2 YNNKEL (reference sequence). The CDR3 is made up of 15 amino acids. V dropped 3 bases and J dropped 6; count of bases not matched to a gene: 7. CDR3 residues: CASSHTGGGLNEQFF. CDR3 nucleotide sequence: TGTGCCAGCAGCCATACCGGCGGGGGGCTCAATGAGCAGTTCTTC.

This clonotype was seen only a few times. The gene calls are TRBV4-1 and TRBJ2-5, with 9 bases that match TRBD1. The J segment lost 2 bases and the V segment lost 2 bases, leaving 3 bases of the junction unmatched. This CDR3 is built from 15 residues. The germline V gene has CDR1 MGHRA and CDR2 YSYEKL. The CDR3 DNA reads TGCGCCAGCAGCCAAACCGGGACAGGGCAAGAGACCCAGTACTTC. Protein: CASSQTGTGQETQYF.

The rearrangement joins TRBV6-5 to TRBJ2-7; 8 positions match TRBD1. This CDR3 comprises 15 residues. Germline V gene lookup returns CDR1 MNHEY and CDR2 SVGAGI. The V and J ends lost 4 bases and 5 bases, in that order; junction bases with no gene match: 10. The CDR3: CASSSDRGGGHEQYF. CDR3 DNA: TGTGCCAGCAGTTCCGACAGGGGTGGAGGGCACGAGCAGTACTTC.

This clonotype turned up a few times. CDR3 nucleotides: TGTGCCAGCACCCGGGGGCAACGCATTCAGTACTTC. It encodes CASTRGQRIQYF. This chain connects TRBV12-3 or TRBV12-4 to TRBJ2-4, with D perhaps being TRBD1 or TRBD2 (6 bases each). V was clipped by 7 bases and J by 9 bases, with 13 bases between them. The CDR3 runs 12 residues.

This chain links TRBV4-1 with TRBJ2-7; TRBD1 aligns across 9 bases. Germline V gene lookup returns CDR1 MGHRA and CDR2 YSYEKL. CDR3 length equals 14 residues. The J segment lost 9 bases and the V segment lost 1 base, leaving 7 bases of the junction unmatched. This CDR3 is CASSQVGQGKGQYF. DNA of the CDR3: TGCGCCAGCAGCCAAGTGGGACAGGGTAAGGGGCAGTACTTC.

The rearrangement uses TRBV3-1 and TRBJ2-5, with D maybe TRBD2 (5 bases). There are 13 residues in the CDR3. Germline V lookup: CDR1 LGHDT, CDR2 YNNKEL (reference sequence). V was trimmed by 3 bases and J by 10 bases, leaving 15 bases between them. CDR3 nucleotides: TGTGCCAGCAGCCAGACCGGTGATGGGAGCCAGTACTTC. Its translation is CASSQTGDGSQYF.

For the CDR3, the DNA is TGTGCCAGTAGCCTGTTCGGGACTAGCTACAATGAGCAGTTCTTC. This encodes CASSLFGTSYNEQFF. The gene calls are TRBV19 and TRBJ2-1; the match to TRBD2 covers 8 bases. V shed 6 bases and J 3 bases; nucleotides not matched to a gene: 7. CDR3 length: 15 amino acids. Per the germline V gene, CDR1 is LNHDA and CDR2 is SQIVND (reference sequence).

This chain links TRBV20-1 with TRBJ2-7; D ambiguous. Trimming stripped 5 bases from V and 2 bases from J, with 13 bases between. Germline-derived CDR1 and CDR2 are DFQATT and SNEGSKA (reference sequence). The CDR3 spans 13 residues. The CDR3 here is CSAGVPGTYEQYF. DNA for the CDR3: TGCAGTGCTGGCGTGCCAGGAACCTACGAGCAGTACTTC.

This clonotype was detected a few times. The V gene is TRBV11-2, the J gene TRBJ2-7; TRBD2 is a possible D gene (6 bases). The germline CDR1 and CDR2 sequences are SGHAT and FQNNGV. V was clipped by 0 bases and J by 3 bases, with 12 bases between them. The CDR3 consists of 15 residues. Written as DNA, the CDR3 is TGTGCCAGCAGCTTAGAGGGGGGAGTTTTCTACGAGCAGTACTTC. It specifies CASSLEGGVFYEQYF.

This clonotype appeared a few times. The rearrangement uses TRBV3-1 and TRBJ1-6; D remains unclear. This CDR3 is built from 16 residues. V was trimmed by 0 bases and J by 6 bases, leaving 12 bases between them. Germline V CDR1 and CDR2: LGHDT, YNNKEL (reference sequence). The CDR3 DNA is TGTGCCAGCAGCCAAGAGAGGCCCGAAGTTAATTCACCCCTCCACTTT. Protein: CASSQERPEVNSPLHF.

The chain joins TRBV29-1 to TRBJ1-5; possibly TRBD1 for D (5 bases). This CDR3 is built from 14 residues. Deletions cut 4 bases from V and 0 bases from J, with 10 bases between. Germline V lookup: CDR1 SQVTM, CDR2 ANQGSEA. The CDR3 DNA is TGCAGCGTTGTAGGGACGGATAGCAATCAGCCCCAGCATTTT. Translated: CSVVGTDSNQPQHF. Supplemented by reference TRBV29-1 and TRBJ1-5, the full variable domain reads SAVISQKPSRDICQRGTSLTIQCQVDSQVTMMFWYRQQPGQSLTLIATANQGSEATYESGFVIDKFPISRPNLTFSTLTVSNMSPEDSSIYLCSVVGTDSNQPQHFGDGTRLSIL.

There are a few counts of this clonotype. J is TRBJ1-6 and V is TRBV6-5; D unclear. Trimming pared 2 bases from V and 7 bases from J, leaving 9 bases between. This CDR3 comprises 14 residues. The V gene's germline CDR1 is MNHEY and CDR2 SVGAGI. CDR3 in amino acids: CASSYLVGNSPLHF. As DNA, the CDR3 is TGTGCCAGCAGTTACCTGGTGGGGAATTCACCCCTCCACTTT.

In its sample, this clonotype was seen a few times. This chain joins TRBV18 and TRBJ1-1; D is ambiguous. Trimming pared 2 bases from V and 1 base from J, leaving 5 bases between. CDR1 and CDR2 (germline): KGHSH, LQKENI. The CDR3 covers 13 residues. CDR3 nucleotides: TGTGCCAGCTCACCATGGGGGAACACTGAAGCTTTCTTT. Its protein is CASSPWGNTEAFF.

This clonotype occurred a few times. This chain connects TRBV5-5 to TRBJ2-7, with D perhaps assigned TRBD1 or TRBD2 (5 bases each). The V gene's germline CDR1 is SGHKS and CDR2 YYEKEE (reference sequence). This CDR3 has 18 amino acids. V lost 1 base and J lost 1, with 21 bases in between. CDR3 nucleotide sequence: TGTGCCAGCAGCTTGTCTCGGCGTGAGGGGTTTAGTTCCTACGAGCAGTACTTC. Translating it yields CASSLSRREGFSSYEQYF.

This clonotype was recorded at least ten times. This rearrangement joins TRBV29-1 to TRBJ2-5, with D perhaps TRBD1 or TRBD2 (5 bases each). Germline-derived CDR1 and CDR2 are SQVTM and ANQGSEA. The CDR3 totals 13 residues. V lost 1 base and J 0 bases, leaving 6 bases between the germline ends. The CDR3 sequence is CSVEGGYQETQYF. CDR3 nucleotide sequence: TGCAGCGTTGAAGGGGGGTACCAAGAGACCCAGTACTTC.

This clonotype was seen only a few times. The chain employs TRBV10-3 and TRBJ1-1; D is uncertain. V was trimmed by 2 bases and J by 5 bases, leaving 12 bases between them. The CDR3 spans 14 residues. Germline loops: CDR1 ENHRY, CDR2 SYGVKD. Written as DNA, the CDR3 is TGTGCCATCAGTGAGACTGAGGGAGGGACTGAAGCTTTCTTT. It codes for CAISETEGGTEAFF.

This clonotype appeared a few times. This chain uses TRBV11-2 with TRBJ2-7; 7 nucleotides line up with TRBD1. Trimming took 1 base from V and 4 from J; bases not matched to a gene: 4. The V gene's germline CDR1 is SGHAT and CDR2 FQNNGV. This CDR3 region has 14 residues. The CDR3 is CASSLGQGQYEQYF. CDR3 nucleotide sequence: TGTGCCAGCAGCTTAGGGCAGGGACAGTACGAGCAGTACTTC.

The rearrangement joins TRBV6-2 or TRBV6-3 to TRBJ1-5; 7 nucleotides align to TRBD1. The J segment lost 5 bases and the V segment lost 5 bases, leaving 3 bases of the junction unmatched. Germline CDR1 is MNHEY and CDR2 is SVGEGT. This CDR3 region has 13 residues. The CDR3 region has the DNA TGTGCCAGCAGTGACAGGGCTTATCAGCCCCAGCATTTT. Translation: CASSDRAYQPQHF.

This clonotype was seen a handful of times. V is TRBV7-9 and J is TRBJ2-2, with D unresolved. The CDR3 covers 15 residues. Germline lookup yields CDR1 SEHNR and CDR2 FQNEAQ (reference sequence). Trimming stripped 3 bases from V and 0 bases from J, with 8 bases between. CDR3 DNA: TGTGCCAGCAGCTTGTACAGCGCGAACACCGGGGAGCTGTTTTTT. As protein: CASSLYSANTGELFF.

This rearrangement joins TRBV7-3 to TRBJ2-6; D is tentatively TRBD1 or TRBD2 (6 bases each). Between the trimmed V and J ends, which lost 1 base and 2 bases, there was a span of 15 bases. The CDR3 spans 18 residues. The germline V gene encodes CDR1 SGHTA and CDR2 FQGTGA. This chain's CDR3 is CASSLMGLRGAGANVLTF. Here the CDR3 DNA reads TGTGCCAGCAGCTTAATGGGTCTAAGGGGGGCTGGGGCCAACGTCCTGACTTTC.

The chain recombines TRBV5-1 with TRBJ2-2; D gene uncertain. Trimming left V 0 bases short and J 6 bases short, with 9 bases between. The CDR3 has 14 amino acids. CDR1 SGHRS and CDR2 YFSETQ come from the germline V gene. CDR3 region: CASSLDLGAGELFF. CDR3 sequence (DNA): TGCGCCAGCAGCTTGGATCTCGGAGCCGGGGAGCTGTTTTTT. Drawing the rest from reference TRBV5-1 and TRBJ2-2, the complete variable domain is KAGVTQTPRYLIKTRGQQVTLSCSPISGHRSVSWYQQTPGQGLQFLFEYFSETQRNKGNFPGRFSGRQFSNSRSEMNVSTLELGDSALYLCASSLDLGAGELFFGEGSRLTVL.

This chain connects TRBV7-9 to TRBJ2-5, with TRBD2 matching over 11 bases. The CDR3 consists of 18 residues. Germline V gene lookup returns CDR1 SEHNR and CDR2 FQNEAQ (reference sequence). With V trimmed by 4 bases and J by 2 bases, 12 bases remained unmatched. The CDR3 loop reads CASSSLLGLAGGQETQYF. The CDR3 coding sequence is TGTGCCAGCAGCTCCCTTCTGGGGCTAGCGGGGGGACAAGAGACCCAGTACTTC.

V and J are TRBV20-1 and TRBJ1-1; D call uncertain. V was shortened by 0 bases and J by 7 bases, with 9 bases between the two germline ends. This CDR3 has 12 amino acids. The germline V gene has CDR1 DFQATT and CDR2 SNEGSKA (reference sequence). The CDR3 region has the DNA TGCAGTGCTAGAGATGATGGTGGTGAAGCTTTCTTT. Translation gives CSARDDGGEAFF.